The clone carrying this T cell receptor beta chain was seen at least ten times. Its cognate antigen is unknown. TCRdb passed the 5' RACE reads through MiXCR, listing each CDR3 protein once. The sample shows hundreds of thousands of distinct CDR3 sequences, approximately 3.9% of them seen only once. This sample is part of a study of T cells after yellow fever vaccination. Study-level information: Fractions of limited cellularity were prepared by means of SMART-Seq v4 Ultra Low Input.

Broader study findings: Subsequent booster samples again held most clones from primary vaccination (96% CD4, about 86% CD8).

This CDR3 has 16 residues. V was clipped by 5 bases and J by 6 bases; unmatched bases: 7. The sequencing used PBMCs, collected on the day of the yellow fever booster vaccination. The TCR comes from a man between 18 and 35 years old who received the YFV17D yellow fever vaccine. The chain combines TRBV12-3 or TRBV12-4 with TRBJ2-3, with 14 bases lining up with TRBD2. The chain's CDR3 is CASSVTSGGVLDTQYF. CDR3 bases: TGTGCCAGCAGTGTGACTAGCGGGGGGGTGCTGGATACGCAGTATTTT.